These T cell receptor beta chains were read from a single sample in a study of cytomegalovirus exposure and HLA in healthy donors. Measured with immunoSEQ multiplex PCR; TCRdb has only the in-frame clones, and not every one. The table lists 150,000 to 200,000 clones, 79% of them singletons. The source material was PBMCs. These receptors were collected from a woman aged 30 to 39 in good health and CMV-seropositive. Both conserved end residues are part of each CDR3. Each record gives: J gene, D gene, V gene, clone size, CDR3 protein, CDR3 DNA. D genes are given only for firm matches. The listing skips clone size in some rows; elsewhere it reads once, few, many or a size class.

J gene: TRBJ2-4
D gene: TRBD2
V gene: TRBV5-6
clone size: once
CDR3 protein: CASSAGGAGPKNIQYF
CDR3 DNA: TGTGCCAGCAGCGCGGGAGGGGCAGGGCCCAAAAACATTCAGTACTTC

J gene: TRBJ1-1
D gene: TRBD1
V gene: TRBV5-4
clone size: NA
CDR3 protein: CASSWDSWNTEAFF
CDR3 DNA: TGTGCCAGCAGCTGGGACAGTTGGAACACTGAAGCTTTCTTT

J gene: TRBJ2-7
D gene: TRBD2
V gene: TRBV11-3
clone size: NA
CDR3 protein: CASSSSGTSVSYEQYF
CDR3 DNA: TGTGCCAGCAGCTCGTCCGGGACTAGCGTTTCCTACGAGCAGTACTTC

J gene: TRBJ1-2
D gene: NA
V gene: TRBV5-1
clone size: NA
CDR3 protein: CASSFGRVYNGYTF
CDR3 DNA: TGCGCCAGCAGCTTTGGGCGGGTCTACAATGGCTACACCTTC

J gene: TRBJ2-7
D gene: NA
V gene: TRBV11-2
clone size: NA
CDR3 protein: CASTEYRRGEQYF
CDR3 DNA: TGTGCCAGCACCGAGTACCGACGAGGCGAGCAGTACTTC

J gene: TRBJ1-4
D gene: TRBD1
V gene: TRBV5-3
clone size: NA
CDR3 protein: CARSHYPEDREKLFF
CDR3 DNA: TGTGCCAGAAGCCACTACCCCGAGGACAGGGAAAAACTGTTTTTT

J gene: TRBJ1-5
D gene: TRBD1
V gene: TRBV28
clone size: NA
CDR3 protein: CASSSSRDRGNQPQHF
CDR3 DNA: TGTGCCAGCAGTTCGTCCCGGGACAGGGGAAATCAGCCCCAGCATTTT

J gene: TRBJ1-5
D gene: TRBD1
V gene: TRBV6-5
clone size: NA
CDR3 protein: CASRPYRGFNQPQHF
CDR3 DNA: TGTGCCAGCAGACCCTACAGGGGATTCAATCAGCCCCAGCATTTT

J gene: TRBJ1-2
D gene: NA
V gene: TRBV11-2
clone size: NA
CDR3 protein: CASSSPPTRTAEGYTF
CDR3 DNA: TGTGCCAGCAGCTCCCCCCCCACCCGGACAGCTGAAGGCTACACCTTC

J gene: TRBJ2-7
D gene: NA
V gene: TRBV27
clone size: NA
CDR3 protein: CASSESRFYEQYF
CDR3 DNA: TGTGCCAGCAGTGAGTCGAGGTTCTACGAGCAGTACTTC

J gene: TRBJ1-1
D gene: NA
V gene: TRBV4-3
clone size: NA
CDR3 protein: CASSTRGLPNTEAFF
CDR3 DNA: TGCGCCAGCAGCACCCGAGGGCTCCCGAACACTGAAGCTTTCTTT

J gene: TRBJ2-7
D gene: TRBD2
V gene: TRBV6-5
clone size: NA
CDR3 protein: CASSAGASYEQYF
CDR3 DNA: TGTGCCAGCTCGGCGGGAGCGTCCTACGAGCAGTACTTC

J gene: TRBJ2-5
D gene: NA
V gene: TRBV4-3
clone size: NA
CDR3 protein: CASSHLRRGQGETQYF
CDR3 DNA: TGCGCCAGCAGCCACCTGAGGAGGGGGCAAGGAGAGACCCAGTACTTC

J gene: TRBJ1-3
D gene: NA
V gene: TRBV13
clone size: NA
CDR3 protein: CASSPYRASPRSGNTIYF
CDR3 DNA: TGTGCCAGCAGCCCCTACCGAGCATCCCCCCGCTCTGGAAACACCATATATTTT

J gene: TRBJ2-1
D gene: TRBD2
V gene: TRBV5-4
clone size: NA
CDR3 protein: CASSLGGGRNEQFF
CDR3 DNA: TGTGCCAGCAGCTTGGGGGGGGGTAGGAATGAGCAGTTCTTC

J gene: TRBJ1-3
D gene: TRBD1
V gene: TRBV5-1
clone size: NA
CDR3 protein: CASSGPWDRITKLISGNTIYF
CDR3 DNA: TGCGCCAGCAGCGGCCCTTGGGACAGAATAACCAAACTCATCTCTGGAAACACCATATATTTT

J gene: TRBJ2-3
D gene: TRBD2
V gene: TRBV5-1
clone size: few
CDR3 protein: CASSSLAGGSTDTQYF
CDR3 DNA: TGCGCCAGCAGCTCCCTAGCGGGAGGGTCCACAGATACGCAGTATTTT

J gene: TRBJ2-3
D gene: TRBD2
V gene: TRBV5-1
clone size: NA
CDR3 protein: CASSLVAGSDTQYF
CDR3 DNA: TGCGCCAGCAGCTTGGTAGCGGGATCGGATACGCAGTATTTT

J gene: TRBJ1-2
D gene: NA
V gene: TRBV30
clone size: NA
CDR3 protein: CAWSVREEGYTF
CDR3 DNA: TGTGCCTGGAGTGTACGGGAGGAGGGCTACACCTTC

J gene: TRBJ1-5
D gene: NA
V gene: TRBV10-2
clone size: NA
CDR3 protein: CASSGKGGSNQPQHF
CDR3 DNA: TGCGCCAGCAGTGGGAAAGGAGGTAGCAATCAGCCCCAGCATTTT

J gene: TRBJ2-7
D gene: TRBD2
V gene: TRBV4-2
clone size: NA
CDR3 protein: CASSPFSTGGDYTYEQYF
CDR3 DNA: TGTGCCAGCAGCCCCTTTTCCACCGGCGGGGACTATACCTACGAGCAGTACTTC

J gene: TRBJ1-5
D gene: TRBD1
V gene: TRBV30
clone size: NA
CDR3 protein: CAWSAPRTGGNQPQHF
CDR3 DNA: TGTGCCTGGAGTGCCCCTAGGACAGGAGGCAATCAGCCCCAGCATTTT

J gene: TRBJ2-1
D gene: NA
V gene: TRBV30
clone size: NA
CDR3 protein: CAWNLVGDEQFF
CDR3 DNA: TGTGCCTGGAATCTAGTAGGGGATGAGCAGTTCTTC

J gene: TRBJ2-4
D gene: TRBD1
V gene: TRBV6-5
clone size: NA
CDR3 protein: CASSADRGWDIQYF
CDR3 DNA: TGTGCCAGCAGTGCCGACAGGGGTTGGGACATTCAGTACTTC

J gene: TRBJ2-1
D gene: TRBD2
V gene: TRBV7-2
clone size: NA
CDR3 protein: CANRRLADNEQFF
CDR3 DNA: TGTGCCAACCGCAGACTAGCGGACAATGAGCAGTTCTTC